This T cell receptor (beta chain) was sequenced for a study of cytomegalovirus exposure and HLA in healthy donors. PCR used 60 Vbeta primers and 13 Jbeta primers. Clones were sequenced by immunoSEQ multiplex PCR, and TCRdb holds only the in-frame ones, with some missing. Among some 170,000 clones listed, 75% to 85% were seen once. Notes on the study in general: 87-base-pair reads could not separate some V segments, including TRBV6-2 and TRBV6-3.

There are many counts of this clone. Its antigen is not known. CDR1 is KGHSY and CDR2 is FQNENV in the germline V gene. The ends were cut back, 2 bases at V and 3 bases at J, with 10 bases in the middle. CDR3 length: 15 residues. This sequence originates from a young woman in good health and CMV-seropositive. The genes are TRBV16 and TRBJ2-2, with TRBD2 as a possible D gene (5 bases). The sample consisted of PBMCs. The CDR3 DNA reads TGTGCCAGCAGCCAAGCAGGACTGCACACCGGGGAGCTGTTTTTT. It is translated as CASSQAGLHTGELFF.